This T cell receptor (beta chain) emerged from a study of T cells in tuberculosis. Remarks on this clone: As yet, its antigen is unknown.

Trimming stripped 10 bases from V and 6 bases from J, with 18 bases between. CDR3 size: 13 residues. The V gene's germline CDR1 is ENHRY and CDR2 SYGVKD. Study findings and constraints: Smaller alpha distances in active tuberculosis partly reflected shorter CDR3-alpha lengths. Active tuberculosis alpha repertoires lay closer to GMM-specific TCRs than controls'.

Here immunoSEQ multiplex PCR was the method, and the copy in TCRdb shows in-frame clones only, minus some. This table has tens of thousands of clones, around 95% appearing once. The chain couples TRBV10-3 to TRBJ1-2; the D is unclear. This TCR derives from a donor between 10 and 35 years old with latent tuberculosis or without tuberculosis infection. Material for sequencing was PBMCs. CDR3 region: CATPGSRGNGYTF. The CDR3 DNA sequence: TGTGCCACCCCTGGGTCTCGAGGCAATGGCTACACCTTC.